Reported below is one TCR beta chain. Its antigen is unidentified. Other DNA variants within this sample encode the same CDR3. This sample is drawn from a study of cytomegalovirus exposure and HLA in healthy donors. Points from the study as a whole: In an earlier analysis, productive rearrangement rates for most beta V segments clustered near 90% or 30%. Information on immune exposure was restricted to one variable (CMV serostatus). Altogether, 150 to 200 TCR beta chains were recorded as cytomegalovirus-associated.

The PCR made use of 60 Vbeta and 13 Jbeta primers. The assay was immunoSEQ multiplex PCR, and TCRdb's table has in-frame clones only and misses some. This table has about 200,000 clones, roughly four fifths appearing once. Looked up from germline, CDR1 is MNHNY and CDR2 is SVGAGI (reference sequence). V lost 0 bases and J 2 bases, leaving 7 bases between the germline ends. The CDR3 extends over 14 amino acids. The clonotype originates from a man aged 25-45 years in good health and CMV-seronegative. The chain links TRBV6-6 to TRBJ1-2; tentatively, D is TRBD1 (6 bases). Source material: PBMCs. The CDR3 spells CASSYSTGNYGYTF. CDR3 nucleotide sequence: TGTGCCAGCAGTTACTCAACAGGGAACTATGGCTACACCTTC.